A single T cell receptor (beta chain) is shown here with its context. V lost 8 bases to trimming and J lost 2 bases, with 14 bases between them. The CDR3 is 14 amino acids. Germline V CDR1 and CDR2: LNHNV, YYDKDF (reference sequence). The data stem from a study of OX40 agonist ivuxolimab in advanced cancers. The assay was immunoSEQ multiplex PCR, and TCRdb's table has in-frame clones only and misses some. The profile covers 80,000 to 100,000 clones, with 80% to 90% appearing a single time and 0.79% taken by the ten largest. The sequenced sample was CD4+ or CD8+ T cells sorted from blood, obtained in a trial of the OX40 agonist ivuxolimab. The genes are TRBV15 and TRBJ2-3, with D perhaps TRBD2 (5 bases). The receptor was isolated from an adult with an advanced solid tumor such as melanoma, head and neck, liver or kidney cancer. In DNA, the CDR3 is TGTGCCACCGCCCCGAGGGCAGTCACAGATACGCAGTATTTT. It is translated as CATAPRAVTDTQYF.